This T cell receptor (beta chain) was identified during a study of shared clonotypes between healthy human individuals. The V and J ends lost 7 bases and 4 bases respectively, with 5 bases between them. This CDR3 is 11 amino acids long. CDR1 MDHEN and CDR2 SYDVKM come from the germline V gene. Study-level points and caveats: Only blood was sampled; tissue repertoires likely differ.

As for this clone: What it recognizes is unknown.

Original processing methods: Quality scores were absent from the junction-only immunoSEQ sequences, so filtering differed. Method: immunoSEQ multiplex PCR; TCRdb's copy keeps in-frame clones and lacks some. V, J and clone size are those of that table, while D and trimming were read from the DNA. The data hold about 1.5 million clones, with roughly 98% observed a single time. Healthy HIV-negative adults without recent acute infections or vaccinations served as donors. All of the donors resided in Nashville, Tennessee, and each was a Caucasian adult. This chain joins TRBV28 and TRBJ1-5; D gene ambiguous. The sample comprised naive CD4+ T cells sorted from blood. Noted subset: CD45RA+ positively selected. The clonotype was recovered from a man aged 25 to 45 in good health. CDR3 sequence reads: CASNGNQPQHF. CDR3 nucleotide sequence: TGTGCCAGCAACGGAAATCAGCCCCAGCATTTT.